This T cell receptor beta chain was documented in a study of blood T cell repertoires in COVID-19. Study at large: Spain, Italy and the United States supplied samples that represented acute and convalescent COVID-19.

Method: immunoSEQ multiplex PCR; TCRdb's copy keeps in-frame clones and lacks some. The sample has about 93,000 clones; roughly nine tenths are singletons. Seattle's enrolled individuals joined amid active infection and were then monitored longitudinally. Sample: peripheral blood. The TCR comes from a man aged 55 to 70 with COVID-19, enrolled during active disease.

The CDR3 here is CASSQGRGRAGEKLFF. The DNA of the CDR3 is TGTGCCAGCAGCCAAGGACGCGGGCGCGCCGGTGAAAAACTGTTTTTT. This chain uses TRBV14 with TRBJ1-4, with unresolved D. The CDR3 contains 16 residues. Looked up from germline, CDR1 is SGHDN and CDR2 is FVKESK. The V and J ends lost 1 base and 7 bases respectively, with 16 bases between them.